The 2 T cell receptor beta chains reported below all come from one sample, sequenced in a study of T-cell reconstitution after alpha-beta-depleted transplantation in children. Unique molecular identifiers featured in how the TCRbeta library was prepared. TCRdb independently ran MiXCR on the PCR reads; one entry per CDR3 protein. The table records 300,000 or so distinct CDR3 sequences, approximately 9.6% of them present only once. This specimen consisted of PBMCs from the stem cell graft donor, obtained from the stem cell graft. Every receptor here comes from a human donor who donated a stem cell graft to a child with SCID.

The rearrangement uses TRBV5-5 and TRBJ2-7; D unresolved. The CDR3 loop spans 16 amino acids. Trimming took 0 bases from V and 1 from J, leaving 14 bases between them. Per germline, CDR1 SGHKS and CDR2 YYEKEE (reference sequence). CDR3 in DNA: TGTGCCAGCAGCTTGGACGTCAGTAAAGTTTCCTACGAGCAGTACTTC. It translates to CASSLDVSKVSYEQYF.

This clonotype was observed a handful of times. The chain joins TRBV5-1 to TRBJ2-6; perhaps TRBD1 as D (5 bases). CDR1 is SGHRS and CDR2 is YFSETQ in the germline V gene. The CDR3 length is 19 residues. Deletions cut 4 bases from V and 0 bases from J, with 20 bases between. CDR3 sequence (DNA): TGCGCCAGCAGCGCTTTTACAGGCCCCTCATCCTCTGGGGCCAACGTCCTGACTTTC. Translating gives CASSAFTGPSSSGANVLTF.